Below are 15 T cell receptor beta chains sequenced from a single sample in a study of T cells in Graves' hyperthyroidism and ophthalmopathy (dated by TCRdb to the late 2010s). The library was obtained by multiplex PCR. The sequencer listed for this sample is Illumina HiSeq 2000. Amplification of TCR beta CDR3 regions was carried out from RNA transcripts. A first-round RT-PCR of the TCR CDR3 used the HTBI primer set with the Qiagen OneStep RT-PCR kit. TCRdb reprocessing: public reads trimmed at Q25 with fastp, clones called with MiXCR, in-frame beta chains kept. For every CDR3 protein sequence, its rows merge into one entry that carries the most common genes and DNA. Here the sample has over 500,000 distinct CDR3 sequences; less than 15% occur a single time. Around 13% of the sample is held by the ten biggest clonotypes. The specimen was blood. These receptors all come from a middle-aged woman with Graves' hyperthyroidism.

This clonotype has a handful of counts. One end of the junction varies from germline; a read error may be responsible. This chain joins TRBV7-7 and TRBJ2-2; D perhaps matches TRBD2 (6 bases). The germline CDR1 and CDR2 sequences are SSHAT and FNYEAQ (reference sequence). The CDR3 runs to 14 residues. The CDR3, as DNA: TGTGCTAGCAGCCAACTGGGGGGCACCGGGGAGCTGTTTTTT. Its translation is CASSQLGGTGELFF.

This clonotype was counted ten times or more. The rearrangement uses TRBV28 and TRBJ1-2, with TRBD1 matching over 8 bases. The J segment lost 3 bases and the V segment lost 7 bases, leaving 7 bases of the junction unmatched. There are 14 residues in the CDR3. Per germline, CDR1 MDHEN and CDR2 SYDVKM. The CDR3 coding sequence is TGTGCCAGCAATACCGGGACAGGCTACTATGGCTACACCTTC. Amino acids: CASNTGTGYYGYTF.

This clonotype has a count of ten or more. The chain uses TRBV12-3 or TRBV12-4 and TRBJ2-1, with 13 bases identical to TRBD2. Trimming removed 6 bases from V and 4 bases from J; junction bases left unmatched: 3. This CDR3 is 15 amino acids long. CDR3 sequence (DNA): TGTGCCAGCAGCCCGGGACTAGCGGGGTACAATGAGCAGTTCTTC. This sequence encodes CASSPGLAGYNEQFF.

This clonotype was seen many times. The rearrangement joins TRBV5-1 to TRBJ1-6; D gene unclear. With 2 bases removed from V and 6 bases from J, the gap between germline ends came to 9 bases. Germline lookup yields CDR1 SGHRS and CDR2 YFSETQ. The CDR3 consists of 14 residues. CDR3: CASSFSGVNSPLHF. CDR3 nucleotides: TGCGCCAGCAGCTTTTCGGGAGTTAATTCACCCCTCCACTTT.

In its sample, this clonotype was seen many times. The V call is TRBV14, the J call TRBJ1-2; 7 nucleotides align to TRBD1. V was pared by 4 bases and J by 8 bases, with 16 bases of the junction left unmatched. The CDR3 extends over 16 amino acids. Germline values: CDR1 SGHDN, CDR2 FVKESK. The CDR3 loop is CASSPGTELIEEGYTF. Written as DNA, the CDR3 is TGTGCCAGCAGCCCGGGGACAGAGCTCATAGAAGAGGGCTACACCTTC.

This clonotype appeared many times. The V gene is TRBV12-3 or TRBV12-4, the J gene TRBJ1-5; D unresolved. V lost 6 bases and J lost 5, with 11 bases in between. The CDR3 spans 13 residues. In DNA form, the CDR3 reads TGTGCCAGCAGCTCTTCTGGGTATCAGCCCCAGCATTTT. It yields the protein CASSSSGYQPQHF.

This clonotype was counted only a few times. The chain recombines TRBV5-6 with TRBJ1-4, with D perhaps matching TRBD1 (6 bases). V was cut by 0 bases and J by 6 bases, with 12 bases left in between. The germline V gene has CDR1 SGHDT and CDR2 YYEEEE. This CDR3 is 15 amino acids long. Here the CDR3 reads CASSLAGQGHEKLFF. CDR3 in DNA: TGTGCCAGCAGCTTGGCAGGGCAGGGGCATGAAAAACTGTTTTTT. The variable domain in full, completed from reference TRBV5-6 and TRBJ1-4, reads DAGVTQSPTHLIKTRGQQVTLRCSPKSGHDTVSWYQQALGQGPQFIFQYYEEEERQRGNFPDRFSGHQFPNYSSELNVNALLLGDSALYLCASSLAGQGHEKLFFGSGTQLSVL.

The sample holds many counts of this clonotype. This sequence joins TRBV6-1 and TRBJ2-5; D possibly corresponds to TRBD1 (7 bases). The CDR3 totals 16 residues. V was cut by 2 bases and J by 4 bases, with 17 bases left in between. Germline CDR1 MNHNS, CDR2 SASEGT. The CDR3: CASSEFDREVRETQYF. The CDR3 DNA reads as TGTGCCAGCAGTGAATTTGACAGGGAGGTTCGAGAGACCCAGTACTTC.

This clonotype was detected many times. The chain carries TRBV11-1 and TRBJ2-7; 8 bases align to TRBD1. Germline CDR1 SGHAT, CDR2 FQDESV (reference sequence). The CDR3 is 15 residues long. V gave up 3 bases and J gave up 4 bases; unmatched junction bases: 8. CDR3 amino acids: CASSLMQGAPYEQYF. The CDR3 DNA reads as TGTGCCAGCAGCTTGATGCAGGGGGCCCCGTACGAGCAGTACTTC.

This clonotype was observed many times. The chain carries TRBV28 and TRBJ1-1, with 10 bases aligning to TRBD1. The V gene end was trimmed by 9 bases and the J gene end by 6 bases; junction bases not matched to a gene: 13. The CDR3 totals 15 residues. Germline loops: CDR1 MDHEN, CDR2 SYDVKM. The CDR3 protein is CASIGPGQGKAEAFF. The CDR3 coding sequence is TGTGCCAGTATCGGCCCGGGACAGGGGAAGGCTGAAGCTTTCTTT.

This clonotype turned up a few times. The chain links TRBV5-1 to TRBJ2-1; TRBD2 matches at 13 bases. The CDR3 has 15 residues. V was pared by 4 bases and J by 9 bases, with 7 bases of the junction left unmatched. Germline V gene lookup returns CDR1 SGHRS and CDR2 YFSETQ. This CDR3 is CASSQGLAGRGEQFF. The CDR3 DNA follows: TGCGCCAGCAGCCAGGGACTAGCGGGACGTGGTGAGCAGTTCTTC.

This chain joins TRBV20-1 and TRBJ2-7, with 7 positions matching TRBD1. J was trimmed by 0 bases and V by 5 bases; bases with no gene match: 7. The germline CDR1 and CDR2 sequences are DFQATT and SNEGSKA (reference sequence). The CDR3 is 14 residues long. CDR3 coding DNA: TGCAGTGCTGCTGGGACAGTGATCTCCTACGAGCAGTACTTC. The encoded protein is CSAAGTVISYEQYF.

In its sample, this clonotype was seen many times. The V and J genes are TRBV11-3 and TRBJ2-1; D is undetermined. There are 12 residues in the CDR3. Between the trimmed V and J ends, which lost 0 bases and 6 bases, there was a span of 3 bases. Germline CDR1 SGHNT, CDR2 YENEEA. The CDR3 region has the DNA TGTGCCAGCAGCTTAGATTTCAATGAGCAGTTCTTC. This codes for CASSLDFNEQFF.

This clonotype has at least ten counts. The rearrangement links TRBV20-1 to TRBJ2-3; 7 positions agree with TRBD2. The V segment lost 5 bases and the J segment 4 bases; nucleotides outside the gene matches: 12. The CDR3 length is 15 residues. CDR1 and CDR2 from the germline V gene are DFQATT and SNEGSKA (reference sequence). CDR3 loop: CSARRWTRPPDTQYF. The DNA for the CDR3 is TGCAGTGCTCGTCGCTGGACTAGGCCCCCAGATACGCAGTATTTT.

The table lists this clonotype with many counts. This chain links TRBV28 with TRBJ1-2, with D perhaps matching TRBD1 (5 bases). Germline V lookup: CDR1 MDHEN, CDR2 SYDVKM. The CDR3 loop spans 16 amino acids. Trimming cost V 5 bases and J 4 bases, with 20 bases left between them. The CDR3 here is CASSTLGVEALYGYTF. CDR3 in DNA: TGTGCCAGCAGTACTCTGGGGGTGGAAGCCCTCTATGGCTACACCTTC.